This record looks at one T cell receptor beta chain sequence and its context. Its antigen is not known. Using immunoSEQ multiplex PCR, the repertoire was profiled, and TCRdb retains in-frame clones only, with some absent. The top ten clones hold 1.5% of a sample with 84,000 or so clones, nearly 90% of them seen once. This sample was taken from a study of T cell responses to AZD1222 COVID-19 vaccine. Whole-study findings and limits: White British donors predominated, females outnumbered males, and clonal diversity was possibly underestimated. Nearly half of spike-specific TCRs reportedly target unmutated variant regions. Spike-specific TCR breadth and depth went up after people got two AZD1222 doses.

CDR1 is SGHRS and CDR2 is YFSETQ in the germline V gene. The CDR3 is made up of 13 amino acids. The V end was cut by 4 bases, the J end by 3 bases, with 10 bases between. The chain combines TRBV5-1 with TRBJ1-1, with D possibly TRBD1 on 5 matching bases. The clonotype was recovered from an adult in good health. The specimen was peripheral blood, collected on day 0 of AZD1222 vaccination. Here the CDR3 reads CASSRQGDTEAFF. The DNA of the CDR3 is TGCGCCAGCAGCCGCCAGGGTGACACTGAAGCTTTCTTT.